The clone carrying this T cell receptor (beta chain) counts as medium-sized. Trimming took 4 bases from V and 4 from J, leaving 15 bases between them. This CDR3 region has 15 residues. The germline CDR1 and CDR2 sequences are SGHNT and YENEEA. The data stem from a study of T and B cells in COVID-19 patients. Study-level information: Of around 21 active-infection patients, about 13 were critically ill with mechanical ventilation or extracorporeal membrane oxygenation. Comorbidities linked to unfavorable COVID-19 outcome were present in about 90% of the roughly 20 active-infection patients.

Blood genomic DNA input for TRB amplification was roughly 250-500 ng. BIOMED2 TRB-A/B primer pools were used in multiplex TRB PCR. TCRdb ran MiXCR on the multiplex PCR reads and lists one entry per CDR3 protein. Of around 21,000 distinct CDR3 sequences in the sample, approximately 30% are singletons; the top ten hold around 2.1%. Sample: blood. The origin of this receptor is a human donor who had recovered from COVID-19. The chain employs TRBV11-3 and TRBJ2-3, with D possibly TRBD2 on 7 matching bases. CDR3 sequence (DNA): TGTGCCAGCAGCTGGGGGGGGGGCCTGCCAGATACGCAGTATTTT. It specifies CASSWGGGLPDTQYF.